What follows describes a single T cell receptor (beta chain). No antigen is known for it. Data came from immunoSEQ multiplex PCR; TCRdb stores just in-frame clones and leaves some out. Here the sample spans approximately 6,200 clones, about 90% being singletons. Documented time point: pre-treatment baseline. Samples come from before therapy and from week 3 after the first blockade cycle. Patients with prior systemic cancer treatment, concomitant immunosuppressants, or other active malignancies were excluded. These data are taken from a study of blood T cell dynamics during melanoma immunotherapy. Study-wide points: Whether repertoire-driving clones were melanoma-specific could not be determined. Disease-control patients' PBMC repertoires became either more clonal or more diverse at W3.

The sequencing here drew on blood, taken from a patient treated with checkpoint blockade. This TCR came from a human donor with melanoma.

The CDR3 nucleotides read TGCGCCAGCAGTGAAAGGGGAACTAACTATGGCTACACCTTC. Its protein product is CASSERGTNYGYTF. This chain uses TRBV10-2 with TRBJ1-2; maybe TRBD1 (5 bases). CDR1 is WSHSY, CDR2 SAAADI, per germline. The CDR3 length is 14 residues. V lost 3 bases to trimming and J lost 0 bases, with 8 bases between them.